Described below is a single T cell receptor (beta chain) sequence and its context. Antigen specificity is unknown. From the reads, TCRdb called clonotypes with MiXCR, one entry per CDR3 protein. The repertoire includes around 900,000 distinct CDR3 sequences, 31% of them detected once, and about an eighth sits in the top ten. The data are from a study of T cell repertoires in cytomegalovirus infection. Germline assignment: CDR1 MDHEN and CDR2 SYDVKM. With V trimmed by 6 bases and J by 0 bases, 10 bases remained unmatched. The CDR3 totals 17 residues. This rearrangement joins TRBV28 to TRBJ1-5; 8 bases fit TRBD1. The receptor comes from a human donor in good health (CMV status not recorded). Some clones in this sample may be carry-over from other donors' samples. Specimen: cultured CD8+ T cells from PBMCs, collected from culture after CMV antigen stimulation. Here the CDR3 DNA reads TGTGCCAGCAGGCAGGGGGCAATCGGTTATAGCAATCAGCCCCAGCATTTT. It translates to CASRQGAIGYSNQPQHF.